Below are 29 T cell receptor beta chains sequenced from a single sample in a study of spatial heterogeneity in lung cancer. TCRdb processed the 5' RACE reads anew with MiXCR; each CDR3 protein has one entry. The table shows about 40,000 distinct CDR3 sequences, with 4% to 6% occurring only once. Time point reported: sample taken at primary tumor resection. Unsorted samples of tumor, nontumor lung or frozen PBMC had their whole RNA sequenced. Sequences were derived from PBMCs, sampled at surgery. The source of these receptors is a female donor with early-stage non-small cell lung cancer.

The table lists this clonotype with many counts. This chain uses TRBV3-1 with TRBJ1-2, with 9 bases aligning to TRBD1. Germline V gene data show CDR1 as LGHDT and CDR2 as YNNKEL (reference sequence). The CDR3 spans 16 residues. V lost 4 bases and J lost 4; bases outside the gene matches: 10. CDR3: CASSPGQGQITYGYTF. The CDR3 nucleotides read TGTGCCAGCAGCCCAGGACAGGGGCAGATTACCTATGGCTACACCTTC.

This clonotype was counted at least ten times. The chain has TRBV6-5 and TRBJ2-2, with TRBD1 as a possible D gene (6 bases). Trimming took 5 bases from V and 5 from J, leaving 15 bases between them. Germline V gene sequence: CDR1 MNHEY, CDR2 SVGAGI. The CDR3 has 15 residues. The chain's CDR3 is CASSLPGTTTGELFF. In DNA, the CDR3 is TGTGCCAGCAGTCTTCCCGGGACAACTACCGGGGAGCTGTTTTTT.

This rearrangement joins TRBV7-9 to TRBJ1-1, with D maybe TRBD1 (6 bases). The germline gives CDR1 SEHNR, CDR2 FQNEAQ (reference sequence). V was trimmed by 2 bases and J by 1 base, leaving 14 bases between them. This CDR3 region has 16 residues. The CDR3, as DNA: TGTGCCAGCAGCTTACTCAGGGGTATCTCGAACACTGAAGCTTTCTTT. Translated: CASSLLRGISNTEAFF.

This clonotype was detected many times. The CDR3 sequence is CASSRRQGATNEKLFF. CDR3 nucleotide sequence: TGCGCCAGCAGCCGCCGACAGGGTGCAACTAATGAAAAACTGTTTTTT. The genes are TRBV4-1 and TRBJ1-4; 7 bases are a match to TRBD1. CDR1 and CDR2 from the germline V gene are MGHRA and YSYEKL. This CDR3 has 16 residues. Unmatched junction bases numbered 5, after V lost 4 bases and J lost 0 bases.

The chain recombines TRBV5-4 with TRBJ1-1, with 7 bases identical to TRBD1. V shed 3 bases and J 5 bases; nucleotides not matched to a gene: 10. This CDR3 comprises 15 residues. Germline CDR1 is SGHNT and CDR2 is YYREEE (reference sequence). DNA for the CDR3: TGTGCCAGCAGCTCTTCGACAGGGTCGGGGACTGAAGCTTTCTTT. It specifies CASSSSTGSGTEAFF.

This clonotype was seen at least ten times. CDR3 in DNA: TGTGCCAGCAGCTTAGGGCCAGGGGACTATGGCTACACCTTC. It is translated as CASSLGPGDYGYTF. The chain carries TRBV7-2 and TRBJ1-2; the D gene is possibly TRBD1 (6 bases). This CDR3 comprises 14 residues. Trimming removed 1 base at V and 3 bases at J, with 9 bases between. Per the germline V gene, CDR1 is SGHTA and CDR2 is FQGNSA.

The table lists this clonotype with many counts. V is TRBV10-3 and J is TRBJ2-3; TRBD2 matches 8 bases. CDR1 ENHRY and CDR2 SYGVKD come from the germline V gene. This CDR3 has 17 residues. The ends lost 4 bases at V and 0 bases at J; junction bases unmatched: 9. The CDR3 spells CAISGQGGGTSTDTQYF. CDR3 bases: TGTGCCATCAGTGGGCAGGGCGGGGGGACAAGCACAGATACGCAGTATTTT.

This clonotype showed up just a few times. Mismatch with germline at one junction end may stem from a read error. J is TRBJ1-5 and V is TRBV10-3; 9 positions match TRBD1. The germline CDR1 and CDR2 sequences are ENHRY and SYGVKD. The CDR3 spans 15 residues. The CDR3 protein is CAISDTNRGHQPRHF. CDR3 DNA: TGTGCCATCAGTGACACCAACAGGGGGCATCAGCCCCGGCATTTT.

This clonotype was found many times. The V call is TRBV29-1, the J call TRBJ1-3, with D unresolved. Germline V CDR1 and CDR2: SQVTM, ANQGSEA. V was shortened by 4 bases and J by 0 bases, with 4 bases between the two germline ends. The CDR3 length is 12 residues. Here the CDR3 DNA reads TGCAGCGTTGGCGGCTCTGGAAACACCATATATTTT. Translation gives CSVGGSGNTIYF.

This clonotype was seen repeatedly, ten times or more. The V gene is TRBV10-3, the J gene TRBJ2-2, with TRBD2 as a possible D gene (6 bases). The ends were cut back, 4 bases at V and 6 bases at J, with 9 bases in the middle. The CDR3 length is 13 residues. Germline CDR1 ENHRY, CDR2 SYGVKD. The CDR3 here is CAISGRGAGELFF. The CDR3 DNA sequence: TGTGCCATCAGTGGGAGGGGCGCCGGGGAGCTGTTTTTT.

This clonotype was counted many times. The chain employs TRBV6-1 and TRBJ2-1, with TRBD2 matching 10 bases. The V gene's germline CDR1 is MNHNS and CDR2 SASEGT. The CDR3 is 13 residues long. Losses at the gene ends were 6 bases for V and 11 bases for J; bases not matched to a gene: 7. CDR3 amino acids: CASSTLLAGKQFF. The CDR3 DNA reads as TGTGCCAGCAGCACCCTACTAGCGGGGAAGCAGTTCTTC.

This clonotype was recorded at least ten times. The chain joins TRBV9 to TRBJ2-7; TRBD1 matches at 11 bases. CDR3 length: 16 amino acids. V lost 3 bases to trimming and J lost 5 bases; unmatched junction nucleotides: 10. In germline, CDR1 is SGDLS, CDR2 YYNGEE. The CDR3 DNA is TGTGCCAGCAGCGCTCGGATGGACAGGGGGCTTGACGAGCAGTACTTC. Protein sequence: CASSARMDRGLDEQYF.

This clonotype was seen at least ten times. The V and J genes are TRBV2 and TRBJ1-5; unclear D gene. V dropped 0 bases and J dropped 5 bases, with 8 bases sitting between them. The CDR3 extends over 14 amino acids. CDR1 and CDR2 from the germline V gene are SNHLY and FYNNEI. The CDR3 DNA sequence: TGTGCCAGCAGTGAAGCTGCGGGTTATCAGCCCCAGCATTTT. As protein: CASSEAAGYQPQHF.

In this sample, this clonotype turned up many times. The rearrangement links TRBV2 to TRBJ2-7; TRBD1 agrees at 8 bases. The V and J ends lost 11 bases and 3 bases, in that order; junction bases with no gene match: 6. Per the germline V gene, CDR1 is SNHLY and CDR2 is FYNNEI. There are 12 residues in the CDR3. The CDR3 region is CAGGQGNYEQYF. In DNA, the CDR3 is TGTGCCGGCGGACAGGGAAACTACGAGCAGTACTTC.

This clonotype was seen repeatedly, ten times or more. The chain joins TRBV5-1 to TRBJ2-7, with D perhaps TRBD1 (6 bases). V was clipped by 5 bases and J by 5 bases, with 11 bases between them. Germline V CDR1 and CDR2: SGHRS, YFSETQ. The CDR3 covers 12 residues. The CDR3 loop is CASSYNRDEQYF. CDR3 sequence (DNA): TGCGCCAGCAGTTATAACAGGGACGAGCAGTACTTC.

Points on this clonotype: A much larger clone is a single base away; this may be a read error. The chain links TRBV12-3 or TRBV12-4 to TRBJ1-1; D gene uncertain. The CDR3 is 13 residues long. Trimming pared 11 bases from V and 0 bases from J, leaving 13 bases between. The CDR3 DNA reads TGTGCCGGCACCCCGGTCCTGAACACTGAAGCTTTCTTT. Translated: CAGTPVLNTEAFF.

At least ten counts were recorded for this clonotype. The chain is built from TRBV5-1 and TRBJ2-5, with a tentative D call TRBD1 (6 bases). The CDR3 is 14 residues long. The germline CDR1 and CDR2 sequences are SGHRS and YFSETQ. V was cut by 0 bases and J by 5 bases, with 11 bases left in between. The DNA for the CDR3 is TGCGCCAGCAGCTTGGACTATGACAGGGAGACCCAGTACTTC. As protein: CASSLDYDRETQYF.

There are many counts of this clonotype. The CDR3, as DNA: TGTGCCAGCAGCTTAGATTGGGGGCGCAATGAGCAGTTCTTC. Protein sequence: CASSLDWGRNEQFF. The chain recombines TRBV7-2 with TRBJ2-1, with D perhaps TRBD1 (6 bases). Germline V lookup: CDR1 SGHTA, CDR2 FQGNSA. The V end lost 1 base, the J end lost 6 bases, and 10 bases lay between the germline ends. There are 14 residues in the CDR3.

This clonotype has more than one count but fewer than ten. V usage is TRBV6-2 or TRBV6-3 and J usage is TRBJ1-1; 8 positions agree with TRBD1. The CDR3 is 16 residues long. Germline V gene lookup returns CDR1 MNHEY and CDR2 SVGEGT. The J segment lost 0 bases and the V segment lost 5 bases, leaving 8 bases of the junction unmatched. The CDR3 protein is CASSGAGGVLNTEAFF. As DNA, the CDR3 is TGTGCCAGCAGTGGGGCAGGGGGCGTGTTGAACACTGAAGCTTTCTTT.

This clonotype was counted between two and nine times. The CDR3 DNA reads as TGTGCCAGCAGCCCAGGGGGTAACTATGGCTACACCTTC. Its translation: CASSPGGNYGYTF. The rearrangement joins TRBV3-1 to TRBJ1-2; 7 bases align to TRBD1. This CDR3 is 13 amino acids long. CDR1 is LGHDT, CDR2 YNNKEL, per germline (reference sequence). The V gene end was trimmed by 4 bases and the J gene end by 1 base; junction bases not matched to a gene: 0.

The CDR3 DNA sequence: TGTGCCAGCAGCCCGAGGGGGTCTCCTTCCTACGAGCAGTACTTC. It yields the protein CASSPRGSPSYEQYF. V is TRBV7-9 and J is TRBJ2-7, with TRBD1 as a possible D gene (6 bases). Between the trimmed V and J ends, which lost 5 bases and 1 base, there was a span of 15 bases. This CDR3 is 15 amino acids long. Germline CDR1 SEHNR, CDR2 FQNEAQ (reference sequence).

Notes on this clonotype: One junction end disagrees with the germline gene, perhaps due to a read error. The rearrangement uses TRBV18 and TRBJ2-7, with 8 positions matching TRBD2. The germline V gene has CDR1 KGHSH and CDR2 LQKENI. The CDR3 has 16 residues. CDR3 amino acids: CASPPPGGARLAEQYF. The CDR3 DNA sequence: TGTGCCAGCCCACCACCCGGGGGGGCCCGTTTAGCCGAGCAGTACTTC.

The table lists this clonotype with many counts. CDR3 sequence reads: CASSGTGAAFEAFF. The DNA of the CDR3 is TGTGCCAGCAGCGGGACAGGGGCGGCGTTTGAAGCTTTCTTT. The rearrangement links TRBV12-3 or TRBV12-4 to TRBJ1-1; 10 bases are shared with TRBD1. The CDR3 has 14 residues. V was pared by 6 bases and J by 7 bases, with 8 bases of the junction left unmatched.

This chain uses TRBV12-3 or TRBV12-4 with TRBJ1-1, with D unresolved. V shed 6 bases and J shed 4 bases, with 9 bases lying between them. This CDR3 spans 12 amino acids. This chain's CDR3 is CASRGDGTEAFF. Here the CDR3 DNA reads TGTGCCAGCAGAGGAGACGGCACTGAAGCTTTCTTT.

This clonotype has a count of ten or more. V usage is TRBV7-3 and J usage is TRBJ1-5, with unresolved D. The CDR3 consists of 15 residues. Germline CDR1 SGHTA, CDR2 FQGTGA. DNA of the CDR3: TGTGCAAAGAGTAGGGTCCCAAATAGCAATCAGCCCCAGCATTTT. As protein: CAKSRVPNSNQPQHF.

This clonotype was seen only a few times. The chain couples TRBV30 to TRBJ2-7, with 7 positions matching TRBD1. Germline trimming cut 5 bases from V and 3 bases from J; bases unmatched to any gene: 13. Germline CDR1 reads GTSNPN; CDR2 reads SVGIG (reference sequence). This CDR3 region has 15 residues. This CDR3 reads CAWHPRDRSRYEQYF. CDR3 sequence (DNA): TGTGCCTGGCACCCTCGGGACAGATCCCGCTACGAGCAGTACTTC.

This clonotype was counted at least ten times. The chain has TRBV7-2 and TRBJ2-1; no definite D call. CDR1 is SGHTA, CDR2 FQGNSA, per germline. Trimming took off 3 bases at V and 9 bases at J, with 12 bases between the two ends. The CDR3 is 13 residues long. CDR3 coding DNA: TGTGCCAGCAGCTTGCACCCTCAAACTGAGCAGTTCTTC. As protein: CASSLHPQTEQFF.

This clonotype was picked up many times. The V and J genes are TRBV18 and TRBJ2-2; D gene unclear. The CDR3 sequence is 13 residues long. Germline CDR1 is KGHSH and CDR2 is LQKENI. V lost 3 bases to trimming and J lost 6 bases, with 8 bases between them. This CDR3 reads CASSPIESGELFF. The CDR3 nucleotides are TGTGCCAGCTCACCCATCGAGTCCGGGGAGCTGTTTTTT.

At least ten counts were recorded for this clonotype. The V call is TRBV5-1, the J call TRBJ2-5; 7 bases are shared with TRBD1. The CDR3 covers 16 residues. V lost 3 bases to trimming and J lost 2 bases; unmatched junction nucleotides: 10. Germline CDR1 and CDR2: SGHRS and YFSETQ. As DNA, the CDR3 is TGCGCCAGCAGCTCCGCACGGGGACAGCTTCAAGAGACCCAGTACTTC. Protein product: CASSSARGQLQETQYF.